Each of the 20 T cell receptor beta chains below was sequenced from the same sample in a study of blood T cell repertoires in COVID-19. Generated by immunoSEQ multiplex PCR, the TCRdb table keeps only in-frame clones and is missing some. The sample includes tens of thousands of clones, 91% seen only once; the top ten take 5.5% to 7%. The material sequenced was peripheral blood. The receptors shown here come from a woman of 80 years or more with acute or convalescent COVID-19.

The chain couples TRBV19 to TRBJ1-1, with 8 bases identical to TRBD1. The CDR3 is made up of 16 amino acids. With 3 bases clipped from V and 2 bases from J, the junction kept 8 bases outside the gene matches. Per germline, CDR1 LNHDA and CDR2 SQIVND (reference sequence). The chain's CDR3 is CASSIGTGRINTEAFF. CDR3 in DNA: TGTGCCAGTAGTATTGGGACAGGTCGGATCAACACTGAAGCTTTCTTT.

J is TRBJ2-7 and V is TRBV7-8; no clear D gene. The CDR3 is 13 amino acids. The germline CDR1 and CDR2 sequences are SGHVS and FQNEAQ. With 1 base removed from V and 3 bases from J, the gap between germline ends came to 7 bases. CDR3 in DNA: TGTGCCAGCAGCTTAGTAGCCGGCTACGAGCAGTACTTC. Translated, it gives CASSLVAGYEQYF.

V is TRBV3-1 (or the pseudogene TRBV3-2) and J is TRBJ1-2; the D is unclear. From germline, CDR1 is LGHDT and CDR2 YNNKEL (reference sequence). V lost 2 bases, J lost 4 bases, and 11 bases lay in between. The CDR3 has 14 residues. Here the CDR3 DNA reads TGTGCCAGCAGCCAAATGGGCTCCTCCTATGGCTACACCTTC. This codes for CASSQMGSSYGYTF.

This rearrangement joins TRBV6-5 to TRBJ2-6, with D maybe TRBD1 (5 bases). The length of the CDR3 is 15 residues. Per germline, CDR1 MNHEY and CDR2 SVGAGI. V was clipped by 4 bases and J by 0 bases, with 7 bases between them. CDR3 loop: CASSWTHSGANVLTF. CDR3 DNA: TGTGCCAGCAGTTGGACACACTCTGGGGCCAACGTCCTGACTTTC.

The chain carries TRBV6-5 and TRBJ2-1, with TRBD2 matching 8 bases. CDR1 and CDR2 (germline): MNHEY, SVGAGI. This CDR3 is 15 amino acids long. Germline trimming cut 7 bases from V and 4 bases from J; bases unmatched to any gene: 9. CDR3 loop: CASNHQPGGYNEQFF. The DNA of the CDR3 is TGTGCCAGCAATCACCAACCGGGGGGGTACAATGAGCAGTTCTTC.

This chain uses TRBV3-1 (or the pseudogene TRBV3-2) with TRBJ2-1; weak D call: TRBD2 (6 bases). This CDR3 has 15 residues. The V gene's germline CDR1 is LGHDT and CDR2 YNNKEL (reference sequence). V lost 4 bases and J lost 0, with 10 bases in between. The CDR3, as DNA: TGTGCCAGCAGCCCAGGACTAAGCTCCTACAATGAGCAGTTCTTC. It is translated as CASSPGLSSYNEQFF.

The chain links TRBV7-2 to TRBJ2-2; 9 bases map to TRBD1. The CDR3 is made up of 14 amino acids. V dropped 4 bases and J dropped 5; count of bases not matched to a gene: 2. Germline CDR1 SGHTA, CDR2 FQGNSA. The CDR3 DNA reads TGTGCCAGCAGCTCAGGGACAGGGACCGGGGAGCTGTTTTTT. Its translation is CASSSGTGTGELFF.

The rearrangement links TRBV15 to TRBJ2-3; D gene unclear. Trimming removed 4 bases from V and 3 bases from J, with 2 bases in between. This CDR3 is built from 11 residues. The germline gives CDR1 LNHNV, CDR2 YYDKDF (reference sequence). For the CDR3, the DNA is TGTGCCACCAGCACTACAGATACGCAGTATTTT. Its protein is CATSTTDTQYF.

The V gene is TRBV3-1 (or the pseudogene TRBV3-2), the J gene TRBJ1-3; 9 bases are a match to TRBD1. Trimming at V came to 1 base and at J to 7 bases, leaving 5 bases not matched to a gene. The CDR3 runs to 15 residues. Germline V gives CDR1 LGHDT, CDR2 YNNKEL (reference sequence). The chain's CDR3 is CASSQGGTGTNTIYF. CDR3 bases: TGTGCCAGCAGCCAAGGAGGGACAGGGACGAACACCATATATTTT.

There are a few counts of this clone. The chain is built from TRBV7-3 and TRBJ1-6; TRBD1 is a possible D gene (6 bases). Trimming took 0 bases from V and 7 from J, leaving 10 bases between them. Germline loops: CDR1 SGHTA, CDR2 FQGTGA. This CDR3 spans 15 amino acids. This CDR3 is CASSLTSGANSPLHF. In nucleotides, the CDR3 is TGTGCCAGCAGCTTAACGTCAGGGGCCAATTCACCCCTCCACTTT.

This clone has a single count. CDR3 region: CASSMGQGENYGYTF. The CDR3 nucleotides are TGTGCCAGCAGCATGGGACAGGGAGAAAACTATGGCTACACCTTC. The gene calls are TRBV7-3 and TRBJ1-2; 9 positions agree with TRBD1. The CDR3 extends over 15 amino acids. In germline, CDR1 is SGHTA, CDR2 FQGTGA. Trimming took 5 bases from V and 2 from J; bases not matched to a gene: 6. The whole variable domain, remainder taken from reference TRBV7-3 and TRBJ1-2, is GAGVSQTPSNKVTEKGKYVELRCDPISGHTALYWYRQSLGQGPEFLIYFQGTGAADDSGLPNDRFFAVRPEGSVSTLKIQRTERGDSAVYLCASSMGQGENYGYTFGSGTRLTVV.

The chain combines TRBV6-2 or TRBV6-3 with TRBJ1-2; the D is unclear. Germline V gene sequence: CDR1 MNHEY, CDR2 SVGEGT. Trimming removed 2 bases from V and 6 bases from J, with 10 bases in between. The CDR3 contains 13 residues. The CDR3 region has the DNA TGTGCCAGCAGTTACGAAGGGAGCCATGGCTACACCTTC. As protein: CASSYEGSHGYTF.

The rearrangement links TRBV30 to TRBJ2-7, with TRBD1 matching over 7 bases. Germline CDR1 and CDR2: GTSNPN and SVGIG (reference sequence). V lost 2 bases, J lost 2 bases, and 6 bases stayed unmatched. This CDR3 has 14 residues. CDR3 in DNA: TGTGCCTGGAGTCTCCAGGGGACAGCCTACGAGCAGTACTTC. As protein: CAWSLQGTAYEQYF. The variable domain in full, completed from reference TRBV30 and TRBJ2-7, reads SQTIHQWPATLVQPVGSPLSLECTVEGTSNPNLYWYRQAAGRGLQLLFYSVGIGQISSEVPQNLSASRPQDRQFILSSKKLLLSDSGFYLCAWSLQGTAYEQYFGPGTRLTVT.

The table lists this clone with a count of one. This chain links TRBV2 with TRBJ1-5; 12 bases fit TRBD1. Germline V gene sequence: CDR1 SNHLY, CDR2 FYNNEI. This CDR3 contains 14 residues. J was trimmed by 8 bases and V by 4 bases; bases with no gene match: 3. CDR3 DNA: TGTGCCAGCAGTGGGGGGACAGGGGGCAAGCCCCAGCATTTT. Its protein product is CASSGGTGGKPQHF.

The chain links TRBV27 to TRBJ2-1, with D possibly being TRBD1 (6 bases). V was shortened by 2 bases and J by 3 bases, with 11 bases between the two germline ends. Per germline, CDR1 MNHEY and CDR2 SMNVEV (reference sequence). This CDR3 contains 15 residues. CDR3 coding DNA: TGTGCCAGCAGTTTACGGCAGGGGATCTACAATGAGCAGTTCTTC. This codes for CASSLRQGIYNEQFF.

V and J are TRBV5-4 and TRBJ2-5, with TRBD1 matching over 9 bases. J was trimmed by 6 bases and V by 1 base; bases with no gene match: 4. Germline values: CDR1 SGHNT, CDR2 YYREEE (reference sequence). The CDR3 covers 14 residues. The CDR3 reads CASSLTGGGQTQYF. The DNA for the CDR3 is TGTGCCAGCAGCTTGACAGGGGGCGGACAGACCCAGTACTTC.

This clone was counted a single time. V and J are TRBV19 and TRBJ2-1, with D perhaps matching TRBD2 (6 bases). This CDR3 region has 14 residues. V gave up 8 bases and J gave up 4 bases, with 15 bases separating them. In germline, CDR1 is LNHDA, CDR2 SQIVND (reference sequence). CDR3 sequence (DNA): TGTGCCAGTCATGAGACTAGTTCGTACAATGAGCAGTTCTTC. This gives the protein CASHETSSYNEQFF.

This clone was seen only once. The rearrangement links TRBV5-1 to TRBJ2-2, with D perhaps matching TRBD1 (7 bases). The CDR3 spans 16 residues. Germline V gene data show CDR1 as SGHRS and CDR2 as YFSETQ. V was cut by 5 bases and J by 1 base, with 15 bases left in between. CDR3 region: CASRPAGQRNTGELFF. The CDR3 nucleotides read TGCGCCAGCAGACCGGCGGGACAGAGGAACACCGGGGAGCTGTTTTTT.

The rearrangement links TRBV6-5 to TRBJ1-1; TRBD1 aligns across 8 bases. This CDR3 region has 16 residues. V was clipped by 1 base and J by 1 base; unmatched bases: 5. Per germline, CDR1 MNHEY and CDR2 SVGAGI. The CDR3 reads CASSYYSGGWNTEAFF. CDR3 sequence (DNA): TGTGCCAGCAGTTACTATTCAGGGGGCTGGAACACTGAAGCTTTCTTT.

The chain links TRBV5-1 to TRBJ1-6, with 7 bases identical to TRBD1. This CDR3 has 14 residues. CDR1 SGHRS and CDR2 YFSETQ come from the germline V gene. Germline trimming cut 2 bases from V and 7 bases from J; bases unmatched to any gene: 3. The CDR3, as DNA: TGCGCCAGCAGCTTTCAGGGGGGAAATTCACCCCTCCACTTT. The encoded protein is CASSFQGGNSPLHF.